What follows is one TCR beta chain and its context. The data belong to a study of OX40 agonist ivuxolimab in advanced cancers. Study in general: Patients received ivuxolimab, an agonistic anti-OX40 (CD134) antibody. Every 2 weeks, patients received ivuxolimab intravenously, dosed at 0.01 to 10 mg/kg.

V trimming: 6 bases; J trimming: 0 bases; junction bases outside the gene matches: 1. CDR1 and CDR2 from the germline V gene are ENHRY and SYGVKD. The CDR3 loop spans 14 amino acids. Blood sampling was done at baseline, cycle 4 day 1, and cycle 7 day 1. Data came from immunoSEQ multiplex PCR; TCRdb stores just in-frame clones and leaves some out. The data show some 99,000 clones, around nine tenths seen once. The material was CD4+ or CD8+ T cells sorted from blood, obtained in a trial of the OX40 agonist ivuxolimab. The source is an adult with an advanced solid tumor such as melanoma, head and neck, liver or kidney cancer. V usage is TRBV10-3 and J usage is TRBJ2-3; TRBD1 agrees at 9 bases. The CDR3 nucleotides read TGTGCCATCAGAGGACAGGGGAGCACAGATACGCAGTATTTT. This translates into CAIRGQGSTDTQYF.